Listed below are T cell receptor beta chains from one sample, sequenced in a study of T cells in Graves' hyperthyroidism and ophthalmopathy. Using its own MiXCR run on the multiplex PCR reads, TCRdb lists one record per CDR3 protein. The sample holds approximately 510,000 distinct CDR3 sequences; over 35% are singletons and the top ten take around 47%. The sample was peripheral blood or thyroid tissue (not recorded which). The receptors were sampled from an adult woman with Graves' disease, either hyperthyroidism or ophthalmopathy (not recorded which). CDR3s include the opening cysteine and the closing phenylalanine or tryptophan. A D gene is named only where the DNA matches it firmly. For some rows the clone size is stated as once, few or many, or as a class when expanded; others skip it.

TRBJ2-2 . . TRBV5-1 CASTRDSGTGELFF TGCGCCAGCACAAGGGACAGCGGGACCGGGGAGCTGTTTTTT
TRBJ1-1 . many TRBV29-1 CSVEAGDTEAFF TGCAGCGTTGAAGCCGGCGACACTGAAGCTTTCTTT
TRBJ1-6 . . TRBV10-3 CAISEGSNSPLHF TGTGCCATCAGTGAGGGGAGTAATTCACCCCTCCACTTT
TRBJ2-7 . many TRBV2 CASSSTGTLDEQYF TGTGCCAGCAGTTCAACCGGGACCCTGGACGAGCAGTACTTC
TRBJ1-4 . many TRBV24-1 CATSGATGGREKLFF TGTGCCACCAGTGGCGCGACAGGAGGACGTGAAAAACTGTTTTTT
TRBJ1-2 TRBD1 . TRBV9 CASSPGQWAYGYTF TGTGCCAGCAGCCCGGGACAGTGGGCCTATGGCTACACCTTC
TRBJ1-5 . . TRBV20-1 CSAPDRNQPQHF TGCAGTGCTCCCGACAGAAATCAGCCCCAGCATTTT
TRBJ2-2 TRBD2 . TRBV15 CATSRDLQTSIGELFF TGTGCCACCAGCAGAGATCTTCAGACTAGCATCGGGGAGCTGTTTTTT
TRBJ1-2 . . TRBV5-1 CASSLEPSNGYTF TGCGCCAGCAGCTTGGAGCCAAGCAATGGCTACACCTTC
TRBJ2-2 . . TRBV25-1 CASSEFARSNTGELFF TGTGCCAGCAGTGAATTCGCCAGATCGAACACCGGGGAGCTGTTTTTT
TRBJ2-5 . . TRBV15 CATSRDFTQETQYF TGTGCCACCAGCAGAGATTTTACCCAAGAGACCCAGTACTTC
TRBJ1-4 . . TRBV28 CASSPRLEKLFF TGTGCCAGCAGTCCCAGGCTTGAAAAACTGTTTTTT
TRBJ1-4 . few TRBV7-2 CASSLAGGNEKLFF TGTGCCAGCAGCTTAGCGGGGGGGAATGAAAAACTGTTTTTT
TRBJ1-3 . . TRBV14 CASSYTGTSGNTIYF TGTGCCAGCAGCTACACCGGGACATCTGGAAACACCATATATTTT
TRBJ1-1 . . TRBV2 CASSERDVAFF TGTGCCAGCAGTGAAAGGGATGTTGCTTTCTTT
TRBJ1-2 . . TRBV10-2 CASGPGPNYGYTF TGCGCCAGCGGGCCGGGACCTAACTATGGCTACACCTTC
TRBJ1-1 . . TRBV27 CASSWVPSTEAFF TGTGCCAGCAGTTGGGTTCCCTCGACTGAAGCTTTCTTT
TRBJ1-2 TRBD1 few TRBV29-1 CSVDLRDSDYGYTF TGCAGCGTTGACCTCCGGGACAGTGACTATGGCTACACCTTC
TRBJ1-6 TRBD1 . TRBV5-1 CASIRTGANSPLHF TGCGCCAGCATTCGGACAGGGGCTAATTCACCCCTCCACTTT
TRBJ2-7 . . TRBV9 CASSHGPGGSYEQYF TGTGCCAGCAGCCATGGGCCGGGCGGCTCCTACGAGCAGTACTTC
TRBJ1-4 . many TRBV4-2 CASSQDGQSDEKLFF TGTGCCAGCAGCCAAGATGGACAGAGTGATGAAAAACTGTTTTTT
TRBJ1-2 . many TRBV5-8 CASSEGPSLGYGYTF TGTGCCAGCAGCGAGGGGCCCTCACTGGGATATGGCTACACCTTC
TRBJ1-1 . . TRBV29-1 CSVDSTGGNTEAFF TGCAGCGTTGACTCGACAGGTGGGAACACTGAAGCTTTCTTT
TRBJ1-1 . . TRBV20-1 CSAVAPGYTEAFF TGCAGTGCTGTCGCTCCGGGGTACACTGAAGCTTTCTTT
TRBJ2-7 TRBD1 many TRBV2 CASSNRGSSYEQYF TGTGCCAGCAGTAACAGGGGAAGCTCCTACGAGCAGTACTTC
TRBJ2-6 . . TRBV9 CASSVTTLTF TGTGCCAGCAGCGTGACGACCCTGACTTTC
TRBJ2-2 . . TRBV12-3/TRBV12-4 CASSTGTLTGELFF TGTGCCAGCAGTACCGGGACTCTTACGGGGGAGCTGTTTTTT
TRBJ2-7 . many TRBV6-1 CASSERDKSAYEQYF TGTGCCAGCAGTGAAAGGGACAAGTCAGCCTACGAGCAGTACTTC
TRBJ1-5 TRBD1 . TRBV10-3 CATGQGELVRHF TGTGCCACAGGACAGGGGGAGTTGGTAAGGCATTTT
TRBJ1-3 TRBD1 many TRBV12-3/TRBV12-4 CASSPGQGYTIYF TGTGCCAGCAGCCCAGGACAGGGGTACACCATATATTTT
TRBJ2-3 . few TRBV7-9 CASSLASTDTQYF TGTGCCAGCAGCTTAGCTAGCACAGATACGCAGTATTTT
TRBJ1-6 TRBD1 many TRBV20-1 CSVPGQGDNSPLHF TGCAGTGTCCCTGGGCAGGGGGATAATTCACCCCTCCACTTT
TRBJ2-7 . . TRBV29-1 CSARLVTEQYF TGCAGCGCACGACTAGTCACCGAGCAGTACTTC
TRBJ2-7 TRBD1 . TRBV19 CASSTAHRGIYNEQYF TGTGCCAGTAGTACCGCGCACAGGGGTATATACAATGAGCAGTACTTC
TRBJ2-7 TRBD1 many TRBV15 CATSRGDRGSYEQYF TGTGCCACCAGCAGAGGGGACAGGGGGAGCTACGAGCAGTACTTC
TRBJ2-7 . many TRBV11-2 CASSQAHYEQYF TGTGCCAGCAGCCAAGCCCACTACGAGCAGTACTTC
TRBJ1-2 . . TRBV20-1 CSASLSGRADTGDDGYTF TGCAGTGCTAGCCTTAGCGGGAGGGCCGATACCGGGGACGATGGCTACACCTTC
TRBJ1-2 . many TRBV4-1 CASSQGPQGGLYGYTF TGCGCCAGCAGCCAAGGGCCGCAAGGCGGCCTCTATGGCTACACCTTC
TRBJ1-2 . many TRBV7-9 CASSPPTVYGYTF TGTGCCAGCAGCCCTCCGACAGTTTATGGCTACACCTTC
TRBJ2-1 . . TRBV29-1 CSVPEGGSSYNEQFF TGCAGCGTGCCCGAGGGGGGGAGCTCCTACAATGAGCAGTTCTTC
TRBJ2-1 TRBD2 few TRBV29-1 CSVGAGLAGGVNEQFF TGCAGCGTTGGGGCGGGACTAGCGGGAGGGGTCAATGAGCAGTTCTTC
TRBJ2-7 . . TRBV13 CASSGQQGYEQYF TGTGCCAGCAGCGGACAACAGGGCTACGAGCAGTACTTC
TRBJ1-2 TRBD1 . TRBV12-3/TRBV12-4 CASSGDRDRGHYGYTF TGTGCCAGCAGTGGAGACCGGGACAGGGGTCACTATGGCTACACCTTC